This TCR beta chain is from a study of early T cells in non-severe SARS-CoV-2 infection. Study details: Chains were not paired, and sequencing was done on bulk RNA from unsorted whole blood.

The V gene's germline CDR1 is MDHEN and CDR2 SYDVKM. V gave up 2 bases and J gave up 3 bases; unmatched junction bases: 5. This CDR3 is built from 16 residues. In this sample, this clonotype turned up many times. In the library, individual cDNA molecules carried attached unique molecular identifiers. In TCRdb, the 5' RACE reads were re-called with MiXCR into one record per CDR3 protein. The sample lists tens of thousands of distinct CDR3 sequences; more than 4% were seen once. The TCR originated in an adult who was a healthcare worker with PCR-confirmed SARS-CoV-2 infection or an uninfected control (not recorded which). This rearrangement joins TRBV28 to TRBJ2-2; 8 bases fit TRBD1. Input material: whole blood. The CDR3 DNA follows: TGTGCCAGCAGTTTAATGGACAGGGTTGACACCGGGGAGCTGTTTTTT. It is translated as CASSLMDRVDTGELFF.